These T cell receptor beta chains were read from a single sample in a study of T cell repertoires in cytomegalovirus infection. MiXCR, run by TCRdb on the reads, gives a single entry per CDR3 protein. Among tens of thousands of distinct CDR3 sequences, about 54% were seen once, and the ten largest hold around 90%. The antigens of these receptors remain unknown. The sample here was CD8+ T cells from cultured PBMCs, taken from culture after CMV antigen stimulation. The source is a human donor in good health (CMV status not recorded). Some clones in this sample may be carry-over from other donors' samples. The CDR3 runs from the conserved cysteine through the conserved F or W. The D gene is left open where the match is weak. Expanded clones get a size class; other rows say once, few or many, or leave the size out.

size,D,V,J,CDR3,DNA
many,TRBD1,TRBV7-2,TRBJ2-5,CASSPRQGLETQYF,TGTGCCAGCAGCCCTCGACAGGGGTTGGAGACCCAGTACTTC
NA,TRBD1,TRBV28,TRBJ1-5,CASNSGTASNQPQHF,TGTGCCAGCAATTCCGGGACAGCGTCCAATCAGCCCCAGCATTTT
NA,NA,TRBV4-2,TRBJ1-2,CASSQDLPIGYTF,TGTGCCAGCAGCCAAGATTTGCCCATCGGCTACACCTTC
NA,TRBD1,TRBV7-6,TRBJ1-5,CASSPGTGGYSNQPQHF,TGTGCCAGCAGTCCCGGGACAGGGGGATATAGCAATCAGCCCCAGCATTTT
NA,TRBD2,TRBV14,TRBJ2-7,CASSQLAGRGLYEQYF,TGTGCCAGCAGCCAGCTAGCGGGGCGAGGGCTCTACGAGCAGTACTTC
NA,NA,TRBV6-6,TRBJ1-3,CASSYLNKPHTIYF,TGTGCCAGCAGTTACCTTAACAAACCTCACACCATATATTTT
NA,TRBD1,TRBV7-2,TRBJ1-1,CASSPGTVNTEAFF,TGTGCCAGCAGCCCCGGGACAGTGAACACTGAAGCTTTCTTT
NA,TRBD2,TRBV14,TRBJ2-1,CASSQDRSLAGNNEQFF,TGTGCCAGCAGCCAAGATCGGTCGCTAGCGGGAAACAATGAGCAGTTCTTC
few,TRBD2,TRBV7-8,TRBJ2-5,CASSFRLAGNQETQYF,TGTGCCAGCAGCTTCAGACTAGCGGGAAACCAAGAGACCCAGTACTTC
NA,NA,TRBV6-8,TRBJ2-7,CASSYQDGSYEQYF,TGTGCCAGCAGTTATCAGGACGGGTCCTACGAGCAGTACTTC
NA,NA,TRBV11-2,TRBJ2-7,CASRGPSPYEQYF,TGTGCCAGCCGGGGACCTTCTCCCTACGAGCAGTACTTC
NA,TRBD2,TRBV7-3,TRBJ2-2,CASSRTGLAGETGELFF,TGTGCCAGCAGCCGCACGGGTTTAGCGGGGGAAACCGGGGAGCTGTTTTTT
few,NA,TRBV7-9,TRBJ2-5,CASSPDSNQETQYF,TGTGCCAGCAGTCCGGACAGCAACCAAGAGACCCAGTACTTC
many,NA,TRBV19,TRBJ1-6,CASSTGTGNNSPLHF,TGTGCCAGTAGTACCGGGACGGGAAATAATTCACCCCTCCACTTT
few,NA,TRBV27,TRBJ2-5,CASSGSRGPNVAETQYF,TGTGCCAGCAGTGGGAGTCGGGGTCCCAACGTCGCGGAGACCCAGTACTTC
NA,NA,TRBV7-9,TRBJ2-1,CASSPNYEQFF,TGTGCCAGCAGCCCAAACTATGAGCAGTTCTTC
NA,TRBD2,TRBV7-6,TRBJ2-7,CASSLGLAGVEQYF,TGTGCCAGCAGCCTGGGACTAGCGGGAGTCGAGCAGTACTTC
NA,TRBD2,TRBV20-1,TRBJ2-7,CSASSGSVYEQYF,TGCAGTGCTTCTAGCGGGAGTGTGTACGAGCAGTACTTC